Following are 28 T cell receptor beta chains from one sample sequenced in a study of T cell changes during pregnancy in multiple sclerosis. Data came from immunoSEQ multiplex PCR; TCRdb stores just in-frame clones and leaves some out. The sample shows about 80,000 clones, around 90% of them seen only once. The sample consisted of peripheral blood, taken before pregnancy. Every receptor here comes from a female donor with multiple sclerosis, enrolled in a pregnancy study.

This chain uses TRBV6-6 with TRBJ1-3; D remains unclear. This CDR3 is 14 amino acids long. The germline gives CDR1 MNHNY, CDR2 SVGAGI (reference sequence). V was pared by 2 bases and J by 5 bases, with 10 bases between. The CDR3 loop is CASSYTENRNTIYF. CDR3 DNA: TGTGCCAGCAGTTACACAGAGAACCGAAACACCATATATTTT.

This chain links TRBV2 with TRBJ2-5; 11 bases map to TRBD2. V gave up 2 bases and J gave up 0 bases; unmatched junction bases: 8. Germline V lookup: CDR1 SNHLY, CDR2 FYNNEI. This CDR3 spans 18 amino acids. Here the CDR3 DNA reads TGTGCCAGCAGTGAACTCTTCGGACTAGCGGGCAACCAAGAGACCCAGTACTTC. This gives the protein CASSELFGLAGNQETQYF.

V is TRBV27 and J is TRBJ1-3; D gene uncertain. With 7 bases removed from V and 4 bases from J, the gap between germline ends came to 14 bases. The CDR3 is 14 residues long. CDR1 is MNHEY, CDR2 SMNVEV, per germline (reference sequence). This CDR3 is CASKGRMDGNTIYF. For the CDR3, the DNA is TGTGCCAGCAAAGGGAGAATGGACGGAAACACCATATATTTT.

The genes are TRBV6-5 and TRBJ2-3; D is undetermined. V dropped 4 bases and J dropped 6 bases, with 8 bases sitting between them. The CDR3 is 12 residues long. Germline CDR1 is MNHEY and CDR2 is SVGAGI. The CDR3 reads CASSSDGDTQYF. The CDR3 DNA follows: TGTGCCAGCAGTTCCGACGGGGATACGCAGTATTTT.

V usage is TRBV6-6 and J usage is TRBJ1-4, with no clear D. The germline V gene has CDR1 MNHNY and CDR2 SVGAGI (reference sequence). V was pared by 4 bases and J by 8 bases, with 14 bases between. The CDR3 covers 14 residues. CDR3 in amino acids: CASSSTGLEEKLFF. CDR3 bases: TGTGCCAGCAGTTCGACCGGGTTAGAGGAAAAACTGTTTTTT.

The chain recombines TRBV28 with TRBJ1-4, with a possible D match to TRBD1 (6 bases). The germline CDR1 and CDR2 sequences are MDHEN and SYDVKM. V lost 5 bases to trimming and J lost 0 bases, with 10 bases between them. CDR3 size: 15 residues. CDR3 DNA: TGTGCCAGCAGTCCTCGGACAGCAACTAATGAAAAACTGTTTTTT. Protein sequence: CASSPRTATNEKLFF.

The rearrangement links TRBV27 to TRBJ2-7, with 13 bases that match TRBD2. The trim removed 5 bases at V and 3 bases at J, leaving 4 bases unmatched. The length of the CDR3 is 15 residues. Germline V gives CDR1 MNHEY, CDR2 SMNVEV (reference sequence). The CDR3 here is CASSLGLAGVYEQYF. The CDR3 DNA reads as TGTGCCAGCAGTCTCGGACTAGCGGGAGTCTACGAGCAGTACTTC.

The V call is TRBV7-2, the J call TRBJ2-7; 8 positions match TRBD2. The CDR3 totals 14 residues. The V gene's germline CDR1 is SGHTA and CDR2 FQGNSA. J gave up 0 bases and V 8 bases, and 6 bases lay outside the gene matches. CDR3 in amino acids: CASLLSGASYEQYF. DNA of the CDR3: TGTGCCAGCTTGCTTAGCGGGGCCTCCTACGAGCAGTACTTC.

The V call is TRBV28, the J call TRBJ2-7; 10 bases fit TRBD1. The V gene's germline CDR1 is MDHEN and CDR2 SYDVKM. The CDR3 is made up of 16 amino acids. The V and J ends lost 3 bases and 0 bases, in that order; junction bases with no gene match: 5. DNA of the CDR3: TGTGCCAGCAGTTTGTTGGGACAGGGGTACTCCTACGAGCAGTACTTC. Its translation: CASSLLGQGYSYEQYF.

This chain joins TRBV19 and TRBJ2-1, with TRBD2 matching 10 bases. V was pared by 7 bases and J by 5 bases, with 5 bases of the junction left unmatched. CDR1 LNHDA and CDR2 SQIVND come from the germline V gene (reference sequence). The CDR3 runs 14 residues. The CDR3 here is CASTLAGVHNEQFF. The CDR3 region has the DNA TGTGCCAGTACCCTAGCGGGAGTGCACAATGAGCAGTTCTTC.

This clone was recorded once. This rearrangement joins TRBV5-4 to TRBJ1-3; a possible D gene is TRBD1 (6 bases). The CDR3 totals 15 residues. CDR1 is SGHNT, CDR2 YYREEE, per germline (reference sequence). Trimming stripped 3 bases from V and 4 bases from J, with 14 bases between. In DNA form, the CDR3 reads TGTGCCAGCAGCTCTCCCGCAGGGGCAGGAAACACCATATATTTT. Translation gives CASSSPAGAGNTIYF.

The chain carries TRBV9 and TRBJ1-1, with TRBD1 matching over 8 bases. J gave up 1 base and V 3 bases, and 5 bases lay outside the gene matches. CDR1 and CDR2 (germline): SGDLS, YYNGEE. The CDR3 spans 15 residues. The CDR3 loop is CASSAGTGANTEAFF. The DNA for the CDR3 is TGTGCCAGCAGCGCGGGGACAGGAGCGAACACTGAAGCTTTCTTT.

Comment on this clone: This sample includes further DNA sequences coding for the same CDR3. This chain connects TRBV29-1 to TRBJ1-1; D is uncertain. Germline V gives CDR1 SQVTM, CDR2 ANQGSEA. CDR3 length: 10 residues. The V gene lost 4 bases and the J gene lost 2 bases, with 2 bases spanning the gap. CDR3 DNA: TGCAGCGTTGTAAACACTGAAGCTTTCTTT. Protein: CSVVNTEAFF.

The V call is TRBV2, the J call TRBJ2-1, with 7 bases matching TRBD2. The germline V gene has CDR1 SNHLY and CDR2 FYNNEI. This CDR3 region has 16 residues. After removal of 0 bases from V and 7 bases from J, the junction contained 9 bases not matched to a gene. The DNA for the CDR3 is TGTGCCAGCAGTGAAGCGATCGCGGGAGCAGGTAATGAGCAGTTCTTC. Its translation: CASSEAIAGAGNEQFF.

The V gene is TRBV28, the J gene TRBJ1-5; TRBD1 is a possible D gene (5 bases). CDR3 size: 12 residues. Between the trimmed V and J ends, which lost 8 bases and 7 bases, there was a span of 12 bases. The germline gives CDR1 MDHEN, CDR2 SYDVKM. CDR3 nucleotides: TGTGCCAGCTCTTCGGGGGGGCAGCCCCAGCATTTT. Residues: CASSSGGQPQHF.

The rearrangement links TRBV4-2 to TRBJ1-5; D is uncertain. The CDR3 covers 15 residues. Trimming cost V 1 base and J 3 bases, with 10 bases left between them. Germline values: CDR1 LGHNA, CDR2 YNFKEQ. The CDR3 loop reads CASSQVLRDNQPQHF. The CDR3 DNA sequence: TGTGCCAGCAGCCAAGTTCTGAGGGACAATCAGCCCCAGCATTTT.

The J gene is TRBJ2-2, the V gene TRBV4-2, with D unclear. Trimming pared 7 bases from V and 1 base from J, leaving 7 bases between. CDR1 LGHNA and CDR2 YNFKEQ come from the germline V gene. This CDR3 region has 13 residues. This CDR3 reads CASTLRNTGELFF. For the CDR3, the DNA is TGTGCCAGCACCCTTCGGAACACCGGGGAGCTGTTTTTT.

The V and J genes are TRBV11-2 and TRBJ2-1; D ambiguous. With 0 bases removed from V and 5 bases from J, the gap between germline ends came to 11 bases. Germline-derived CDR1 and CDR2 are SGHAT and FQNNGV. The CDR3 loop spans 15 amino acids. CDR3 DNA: TGTGCCAGCAGCTTAGATAGTAGGAGACACAATGAGCAGTTCTTC. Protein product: CASSLDSRRHNEQFF.

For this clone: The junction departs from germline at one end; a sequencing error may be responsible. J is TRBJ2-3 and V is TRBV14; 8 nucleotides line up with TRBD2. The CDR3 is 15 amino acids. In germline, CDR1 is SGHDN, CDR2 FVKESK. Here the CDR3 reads CASNQAGVSTDTQYF. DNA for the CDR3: TGTGCCAGCAACCAAGCGGGAGTGTCGACAGATACGCAGTATTTT.

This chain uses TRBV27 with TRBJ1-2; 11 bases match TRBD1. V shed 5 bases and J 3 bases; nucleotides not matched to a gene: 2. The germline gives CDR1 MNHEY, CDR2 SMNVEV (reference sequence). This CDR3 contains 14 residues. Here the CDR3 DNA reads TGTGCCAGCAGTCCGGGACAGGGGGACTATGGCTACACCTTC. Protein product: CASSPGQGDYGYTF.

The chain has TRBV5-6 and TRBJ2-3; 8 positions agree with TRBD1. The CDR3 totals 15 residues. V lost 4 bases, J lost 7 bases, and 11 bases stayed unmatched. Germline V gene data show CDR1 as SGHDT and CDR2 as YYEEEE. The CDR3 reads CASSTGQGLINTQYF. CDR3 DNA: TGTGCCAGCAGCACTGGACAGGGTTTAATAAATACGCAGTATTTT. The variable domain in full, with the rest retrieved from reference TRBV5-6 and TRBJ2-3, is DAGVTQSPTHLIKTRGQQVTLRCSPKSGHDTVSWYQQALGQGPQFIFQYYEEEERQRGNFPDRFSGHQFPNYSSELNVNALLLGDSALYLCASSTGQGLINTQYFGPGTRLTVL.

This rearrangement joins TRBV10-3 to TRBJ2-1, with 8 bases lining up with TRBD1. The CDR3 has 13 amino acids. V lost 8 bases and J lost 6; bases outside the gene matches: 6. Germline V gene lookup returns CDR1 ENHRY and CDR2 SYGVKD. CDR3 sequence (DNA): TGTGCCATCTCGTCCGGACAGGGCAATGAGCAGTTCTTC. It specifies CAISSGQGNEQFF.

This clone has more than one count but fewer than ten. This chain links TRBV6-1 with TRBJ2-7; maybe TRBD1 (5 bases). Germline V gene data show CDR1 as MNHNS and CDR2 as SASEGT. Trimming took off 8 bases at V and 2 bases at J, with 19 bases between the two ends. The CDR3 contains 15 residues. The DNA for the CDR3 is TGTGCCAGCTCAAGTCAGTCAGGGTCCGCCTACGAGCAGTACTTC. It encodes CASSSQSGSAYEQYF.

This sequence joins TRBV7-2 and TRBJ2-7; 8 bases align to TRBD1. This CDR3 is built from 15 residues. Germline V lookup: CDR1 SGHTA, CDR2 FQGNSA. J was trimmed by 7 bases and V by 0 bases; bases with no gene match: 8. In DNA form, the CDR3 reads TGTGCCAGCAGCTTAGCCGGGACAGGACGAGTGGAGCAGTACTTC. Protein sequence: CASSLAGTGRVEQYF. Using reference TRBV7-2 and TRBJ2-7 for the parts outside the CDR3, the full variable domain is GAGVSQSPSNKVTEKGKDVELRCDPISGHTALYWYRQSLGQGLEFLIYFQGNSAPDKSGLPSDRFSAERTGGSVSTLTIQRTQQEDSAVYLCASSLAGTGRVEQYFGPGTRLTVT.

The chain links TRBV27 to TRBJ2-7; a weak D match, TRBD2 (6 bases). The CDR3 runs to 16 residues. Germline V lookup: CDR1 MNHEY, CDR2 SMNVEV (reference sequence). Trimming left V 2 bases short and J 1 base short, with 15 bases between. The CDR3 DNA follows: TGTGCCAGCAGTTTACGGGGTAGCGGAATATCCTACGAGCAGTACTTC. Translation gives CASSLRGSGISYEQYF.

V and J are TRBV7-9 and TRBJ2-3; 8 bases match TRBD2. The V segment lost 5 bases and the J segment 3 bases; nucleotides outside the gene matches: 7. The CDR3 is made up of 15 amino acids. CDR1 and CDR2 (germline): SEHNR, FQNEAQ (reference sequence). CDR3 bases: TGTGCCAGCAGCCCCGAGGTAGCGGGGACAGATACGCAGTATTTT. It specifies CASSPEVAGTDTQYF. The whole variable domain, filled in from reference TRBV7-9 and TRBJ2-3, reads DTGVSQNPRHKITKRGQNVTFRCDPISEHNRLYWYRQTLGQGPEFLTYFQNEAQLEKSRLLSDRFSAERPKGSFSTLEIQRTEQGDSAMYLCASSPEVAGTDTQYFGPGTRLTVL.

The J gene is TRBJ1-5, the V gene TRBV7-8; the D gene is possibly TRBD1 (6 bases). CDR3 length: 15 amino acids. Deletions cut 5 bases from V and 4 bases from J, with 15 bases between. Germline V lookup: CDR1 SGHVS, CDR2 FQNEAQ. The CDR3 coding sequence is TGTGCCAGCAGCCCCTTAGGGACATTGAATCAGCCCCAGCATTTT. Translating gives CASSPLGTLNQPQHF. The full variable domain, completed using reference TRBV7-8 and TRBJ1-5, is GAGVSQSPRYKVAKRGQDVALRCDPISGHVSLFWYQQALGQGPEFLTYFQNEAQLDKSGLPSDRFFAERPEGSVSTLKIQRTQQEDSAVYLCASSPLGTLNQPQHFGDGTRLSIL.

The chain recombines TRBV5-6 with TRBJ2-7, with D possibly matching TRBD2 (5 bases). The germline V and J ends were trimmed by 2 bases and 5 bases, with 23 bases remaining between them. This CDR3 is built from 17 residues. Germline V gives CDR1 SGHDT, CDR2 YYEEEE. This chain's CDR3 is CASSLLPRLAAEDEQYF. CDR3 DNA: TGTGCCAGCAGCTTATTACCACGGCTAGCTGCTGAGGACGAGCAGTACTTC. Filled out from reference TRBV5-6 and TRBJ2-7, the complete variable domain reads DAGVTQSPTHLIKTRGQQVTLRCSPKSGHDTVSWYQQALGQGPQFIFQYYEEEERQRGNFPDRFSGHQFPNYSSELNVNALLLGDSALYLCASSLLPRLAAEDEQYFGPGTRLTVT.